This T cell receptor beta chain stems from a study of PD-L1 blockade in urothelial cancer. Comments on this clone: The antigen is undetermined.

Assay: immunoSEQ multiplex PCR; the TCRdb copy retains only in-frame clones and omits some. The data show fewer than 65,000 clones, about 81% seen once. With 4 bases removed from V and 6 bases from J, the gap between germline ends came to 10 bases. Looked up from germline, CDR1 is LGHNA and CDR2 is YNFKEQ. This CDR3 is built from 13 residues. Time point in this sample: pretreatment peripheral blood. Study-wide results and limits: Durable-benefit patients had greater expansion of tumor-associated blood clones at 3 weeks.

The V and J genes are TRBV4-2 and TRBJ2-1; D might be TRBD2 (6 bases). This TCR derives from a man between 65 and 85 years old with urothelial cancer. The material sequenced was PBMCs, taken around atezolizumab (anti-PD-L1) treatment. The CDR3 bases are TGTGCCAGCAGCCCAGGACTACCCAATGAGCAGTTCTTC. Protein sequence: CASSPGLPNEQFF.